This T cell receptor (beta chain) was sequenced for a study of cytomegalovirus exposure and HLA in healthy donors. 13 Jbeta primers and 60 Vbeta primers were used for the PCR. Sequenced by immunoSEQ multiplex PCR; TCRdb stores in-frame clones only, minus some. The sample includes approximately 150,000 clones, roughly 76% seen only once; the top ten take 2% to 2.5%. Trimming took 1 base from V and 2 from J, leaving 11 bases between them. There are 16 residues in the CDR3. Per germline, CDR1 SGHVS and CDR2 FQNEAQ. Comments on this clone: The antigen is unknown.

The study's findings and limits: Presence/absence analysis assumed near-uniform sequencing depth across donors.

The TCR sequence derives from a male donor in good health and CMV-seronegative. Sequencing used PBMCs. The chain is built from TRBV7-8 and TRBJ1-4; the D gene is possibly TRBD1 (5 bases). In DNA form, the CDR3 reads TGTGCCAGCAGCTTAGTGGGCGGGGGGACTAATGAAAAACTGTTTTTT. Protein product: CASSLVGGGTNEKLFF.